This T cell receptor (beta chain) is from a study of OX40 agonist ivuxolimab in advanced cancers. Clones were read by immunoSEQ multiplex PCR, and TCRdb kept only the in-frame ones, dropping some. This sample has roughly 29,000 clones, with 70% to 90% found just once. The germline CDR1 and CDR2 sequences are SEHNR and FQNEAQ (reference sequence). This CDR3 has 13 residues. Trimming left V 5 bases short and J 4 bases short, with 11 bases between. This TCR derives from an adult with an advanced solid tumor such as melanoma, head and neck, liver or kidney cancer. The rearrangement joins TRBV7-9 to TRBJ1-1, with a weak D call TRBD1 (5 bases). This specimen consisted of CD4+ or CD8+ T cells sorted from blood, obtained in a trial of the OX40 agonist ivuxolimab. This chain's CDR3 is CASSTGDRTEAFF. In DNA form, the CDR3 reads TGTGCCAGCAGCACGGGGGACCGCACTGAAGCTTTCTTT.